The 7 T cell receptor beta chains given below trace back to one sample, sequenced in a study of shared clonotypes between healthy human individuals. The repertoire was sequenced with immunoSEQ multiplex PCR; TCRdb's copy has only in-frame clones and lacks some. Of about 2,500,000 clones in the sample, more than 90% were seen once. Sequencing was performed on naive CD4+ T cells sorted from blood. Subset meaning: CD45RA+ positively selected. The receptors shown here come from a man between 18 and 29 years old in good health.

On this clone itself: Other DNA sequences in the same sample also yield this CDR3. The chain has TRBV7-9 and TRBJ1-1; D possibly corresponds to TRBD1 (5 bases). The V end lost 5 bases, the J end lost 0 bases, and 10 bases lay between the germline ends. The CDR3 loop spans 14 amino acids. Germline V CDR1 and CDR2: SEHNR, FQNEAQ (reference sequence). CDR3: CASSPGHLNTEAFF. For the CDR3, the DNA is TGTGCCAGCAGCCCCGGACACCTGAACACTGAAGCTTTCTTT.

This clone was detected only a few times. Different DNA sequences within this sample yield the same CDR3. The gene calls are TRBV5-1 and TRBJ2-7, with D tentatively TRBD2 (6 bases). Looked up from germline, CDR1 is SGHRS and CDR2 is YFSETQ. Trimming left V 4 bases short and J 5 bases short, with 10 bases between. The CDR3 has 12 residues. The CDR3 region is CASSPGGNEQYF. CDR3 nucleotide sequence: TGCGCCAGCAGCCCTGGGGGGAACGAGCAGTACTTC. Based on the CDR3 plus reference TRBV5-1 and TRBJ2-7, the full variable domain is KAGVTQTPRYLIKTRGQQVTLSCSPISGHRSVSWYQQTPGQGLQFLFEYFSETQRNKGNFPGRFSGRQFSNSRSEMNVSTLELGDSALYLCASSPGGNEQYFGPGTRLTVT.

The chain employs TRBV6-6 and TRBJ1-2, with 7 bases identical to TRBD1. V trimming: 2 bases; J trimming: 4 bases; junction bases outside the gene matches: 7. This CDR3 spans 15 amino acids. CDR1 and CDR2 from the germline V gene are MNHNY and SVGAGI (reference sequence). The CDR3 loop reads CASSYGKGAPYGYTF. CDR3 nucleotide sequence: TGTGCCAGCAGTTACGGGAAGGGGGCTCCCTATGGCTACACCTTC.

The V and J genes are TRBV30 and TRBJ1-6; perhaps TRBD1 as D (6 bases). This CDR3 has 15 residues. Germline V gene sequence: CDR1 GTSNPN, CDR2 SVGIG (reference sequence). V gave up 0 bases and J gave up 9 bases, with 15 bases separating them. The CDR3 here is CAWSVQGGGSSPLHF. The DNA of the CDR3 is TGTGCCTGGAGTGTACAAGGAGGGGGGAGTTCACCCCTCCACTTT.

This chain uses TRBV18 with TRBJ2-7; D uncertain. The CDR3 length is 15 residues. CDR1 and CDR2 (germline): KGHSH, LQKENI. Trimming removed 1 base from V and 1 base from J, with 11 bases in between. The CDR3 sequence is CASSPRQPLSYEQYF. CDR3 nucleotide sequence: TGTGCCAGCTCACCACGGCAGCCCCTTTCCTACGAGCAGTACTTC.

The CDR3: CASSQGRESEQFF. In nucleotides, the CDR3 is TGTGCCAGCAGCCAAGGCCGGGAGAGTGAGCAGTTCTTC. The V gene is TRBV14, the J gene TRBJ2-1; a possible D gene is TRBD2 (6 bases). Germline-derived CDR1 and CDR2 are SGHDN and FVKESK. Trimming pared 1 base from V and 9 bases from J, leaving 10 bases between. This CDR3 is built from 13 residues. The full variable domain, completed using reference TRBV14 and TRBJ2-1, is EAGVTQFPSHSVIEKGQTVTLRCDPISGHDNLYWYRRVMGKEIKFLLHFVKESKQDESGMPNNRFLAERTGGTYSTLKVQPAELEDSGVYFCASSQGRESEQFFGPGTRLTVL.

This chain uses TRBV18 with TRBJ1-1; 9 bases are a match to TRBD1. The CDR3 covers 14 residues. Germline CDR1 KGHSH, CDR2 LQKENI. The ends lost 3 bases at V and 7 bases at J; junction bases unmatched: 6. Here the CDR3 DNA reads TGTGCCAGCTCACCGGGACAGGGCGGGTTTGAAGCTTTCTTT. This sequence encodes CASSPGQGGFEAFF.